The rows below give T cell receptor beta chains drawn from one sample of a study of Graves' ophthalmopathy and Graves' hyperthyroidism. TCRdb redid the calling of the multiplex PCR reads with MiXCR, one entry per CDR3 protein. The repertoire holds about 210,000 distinct CDR3 sequences, roughly 29% seen once, with around 9.8% in the top ten. The sample comprised peripheral blood. The receptors stem from a man aged 45-65 years with Graves' ophthalmopathy. The CDR3 runs from the conserved cysteine through the conserved F or W. Each record gives: CDR3 length, D gene, J gene, V gene, clone size, CDR3 protein, CDR3 DNA. A D gene is named only where the DNA matches it firmly. Expanded clones are given a class, and other clones once, few, many or no size at all.

>16|-|TRBJ2-7|TRBV6-2/TRBV6-3|-
CASSYSRGFIDYEQYF
TGTGCCAGCAGTTACTCACGGGGTTTCATCGACTACGAGCAGTACTTC
>16|-|TRBJ1-3|TRBV2|few
CASSERVTVSGNTIYF
TGTGCCAGCAGTGAAAGGGTCACCGTTTCTGGAAACACCATATATTTT
>12|-|TRBJ2-5|TRBV20-1|-
CSARFAQETQYF
TGCAGTGCCCGGTTTGCGCAAGAGACCCAGTACTTC
>16|-|TRBJ2-5|TRBV19|many
CASSMEGPIKQETQYF
TGTGCCAGTAGTATGGAGGGTCCAATAAAGCAAGAGACCCAGTACTTC
>14|-|TRBJ1-5|TRBV6-1|-
CASSEVGRDQPQHF
TGTGCCAGCAGTGAAGTAGGGCGGGATCAGCCCCAGCATTTT
>15|-|TRBJ2-5|TRBV7-9|-
CASSAGWTALETQYF
TGTGCCAGCAGCGCCGGCTGGACGGCTCTAGAGACCCAGTACTTC
>14|-|TRBJ2-6|TRBV27|many
CARVGEPGANVLTF
TGTGCCAGAGTAGGTGAACCGGGGGCCAACGTCCTGACTTTC
>17|-|TRBJ2-2|TRBV7-8|many
CASSKLQGNRNTGELFF
TGTGCCAGCAGCAAACTACAGGGTAATAGGAACACCGGGGAGCTGTTTTTT
>13|-|TRBJ1-6|TRBV7-3|many
CASSPMQGSPLHF
TGTGCCAGCAGCCCGATGCAGGGCTCACCCCTCCACTTT
>14|-|TRBJ1-1|TRBV3-1|many
CASSPGAMNTEAFF
TGTGCCAGCAGTCCTGGGGCCATGAACACTGAAGCTTTCTTT
>15|-|TRBJ2-7|TRBV2|many
CASTERAGGYYEQYF
TGTGCCAGCACTGAACGAGCGGGTGGGTACTACGAGCAGTACTTC
>14|-|TRBJ1-6|TRBV11-1|many
CASSLKELNSPLHF
TGTGCCAGCAGCTTGAAGGAACTAAATTCACCCCTCCACTTT
>12|-|TRBJ1-1|TRBV28|many
CASSPAPQRAFF
TGTGCCAGCAGTCCAGCCCCGCAAAGAGCTTTCTTT
>15|-|TRBJ2-7|TRBV7-9|many
CASSSSWTQSNEQYF
TGTGCCAGCAGCTCCTCCTGGACCCAAAGCAACGAGCAGTACTTC
>12|-|TRBJ2-7|TRBV18|many
CASSRGTYEQYF
TGTGCCAGCAGCCGAGGGACCTACGAGCAGTACTTC
>15|TRBD1|TRBJ1-2|TRBV4-2|many
CASSQEEGAVEGYTF
TGTGCCAGCAGCCAAGAAGAGGGGGCGGTTGAGGGCTACACCTTC
>14|-|TRBJ2-7|TRBV12-5|-
CASGLIGSSYEQYF
TGTGCTAGTGGTTTAATAGGGTCCTCCTACGAGCAGTACTTC